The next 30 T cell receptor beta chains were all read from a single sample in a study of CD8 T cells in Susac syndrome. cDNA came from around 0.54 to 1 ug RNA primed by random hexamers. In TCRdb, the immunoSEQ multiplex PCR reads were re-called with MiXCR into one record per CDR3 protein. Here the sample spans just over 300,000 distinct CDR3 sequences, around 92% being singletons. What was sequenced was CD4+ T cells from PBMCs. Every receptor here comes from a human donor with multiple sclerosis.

CDR3 protein: CASSQTKGQPQHF. DNA for the CDR3: TGTGCCAGCAGCCAAACCAAAGGTCAGCCCCAGCATTTT. The chain couples TRBV14 to TRBJ1-5; D unresolved. The germline V gene has CDR1 SGHDN and CDR2 FVKESK. The length of the CDR3 is 13 residues. V was pared by 2 bases and J by 6 bases, with 8 bases between.

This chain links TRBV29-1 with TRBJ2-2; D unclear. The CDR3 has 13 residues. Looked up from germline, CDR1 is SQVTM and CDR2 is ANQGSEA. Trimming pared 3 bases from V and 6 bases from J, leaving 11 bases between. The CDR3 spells CSVERFGAGELFF. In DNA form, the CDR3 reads TGCAGCGTTGAGAGATTTGGGGCCGGGGAGCTGTTTTTT.

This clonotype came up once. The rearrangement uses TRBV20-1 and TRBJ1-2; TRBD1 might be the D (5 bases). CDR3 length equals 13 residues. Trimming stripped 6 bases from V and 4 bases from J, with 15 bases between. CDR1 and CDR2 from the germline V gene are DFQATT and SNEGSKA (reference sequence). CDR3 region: CSAGGGRTYGYTF. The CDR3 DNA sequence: TGCAGTGCCGGGGGTGGCAGGACCTATGGCTACACCTTC.

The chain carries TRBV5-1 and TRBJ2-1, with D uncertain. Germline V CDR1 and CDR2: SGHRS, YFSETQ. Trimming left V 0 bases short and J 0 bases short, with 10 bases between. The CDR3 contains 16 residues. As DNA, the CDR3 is TGCGCCAGCAGCTTGGCCGCAAGGAGCTCCTACAATGAGCAGTTCTTC. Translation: CASSLAARSSYNEQFF.

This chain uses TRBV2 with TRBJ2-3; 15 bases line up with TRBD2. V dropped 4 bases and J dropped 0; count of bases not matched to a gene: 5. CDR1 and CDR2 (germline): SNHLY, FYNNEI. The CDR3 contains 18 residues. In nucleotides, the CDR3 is TGTGCCAGCAGTGGTTCCGGACTAGCGGGAGGGAGCACAGATACGCAGTATTTT. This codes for CASSGSGLAGGSTDTQYF.

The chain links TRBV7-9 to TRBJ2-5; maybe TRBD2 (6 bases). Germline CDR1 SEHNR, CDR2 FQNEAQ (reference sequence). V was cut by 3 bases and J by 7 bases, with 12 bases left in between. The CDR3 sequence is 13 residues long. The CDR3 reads CASSLGNGGTQYF. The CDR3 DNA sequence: TGTGCCAGCAGCTTGGGGAACGGGGGGACCCAGTACTTC.

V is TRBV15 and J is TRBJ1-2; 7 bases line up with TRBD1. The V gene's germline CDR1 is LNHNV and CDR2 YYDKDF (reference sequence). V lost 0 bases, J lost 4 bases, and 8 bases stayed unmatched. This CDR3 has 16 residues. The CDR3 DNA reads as TGTGCCACCAGCAGAGATTCAGTGGACAGGAGCTATGGCTACACCTTC. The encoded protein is CATSRDSVDRSYGYTF. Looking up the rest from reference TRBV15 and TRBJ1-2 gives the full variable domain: DAMVIQNPRYQVTQFGKPVTLSCSQTLNHNVMYWYQQKSSQAPKLLFHYYDKDFNNEADTPDNFQSRRPNTSFCFLDIRSPGLGDTAMYLCATSRDSVDRSYGYTFGSGTRLTVV.

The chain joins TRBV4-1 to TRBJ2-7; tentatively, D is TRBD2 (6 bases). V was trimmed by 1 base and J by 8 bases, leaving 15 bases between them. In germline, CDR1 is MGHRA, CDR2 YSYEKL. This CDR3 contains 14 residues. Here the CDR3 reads CASSQVRGGFQQYF. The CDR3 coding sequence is TGCGCCAGCAGCCAAGTAAGGGGAGGTTTTCAGCAGTACTTC.

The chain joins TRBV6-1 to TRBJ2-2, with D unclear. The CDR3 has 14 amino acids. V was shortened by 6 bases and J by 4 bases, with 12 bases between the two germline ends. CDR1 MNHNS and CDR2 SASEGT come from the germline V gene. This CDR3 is CASRPPGITGELFF. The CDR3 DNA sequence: TGTGCCAGCAGGCCTCCTGGAATCACCGGGGAGCTGTTTTTT.

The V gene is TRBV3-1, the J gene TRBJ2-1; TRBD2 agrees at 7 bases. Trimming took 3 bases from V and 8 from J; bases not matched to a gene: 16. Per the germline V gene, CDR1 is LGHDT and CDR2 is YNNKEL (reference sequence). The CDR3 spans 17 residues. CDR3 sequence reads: CASSHHTSVLRADEQFF. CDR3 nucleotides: TGTGCCAGCAGCCACCACACTAGCGTCTTGAGGGCGGATGAGCAGTTCTTC.

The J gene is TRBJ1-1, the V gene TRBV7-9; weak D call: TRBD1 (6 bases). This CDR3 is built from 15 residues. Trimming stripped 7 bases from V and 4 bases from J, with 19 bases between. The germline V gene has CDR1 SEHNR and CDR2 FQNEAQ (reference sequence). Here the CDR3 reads CASTRRGGVATEAFF. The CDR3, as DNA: TGTGCCAGCACCAGACGAGGGGGGGTGGCCACTGAAGCTTTCTTT.

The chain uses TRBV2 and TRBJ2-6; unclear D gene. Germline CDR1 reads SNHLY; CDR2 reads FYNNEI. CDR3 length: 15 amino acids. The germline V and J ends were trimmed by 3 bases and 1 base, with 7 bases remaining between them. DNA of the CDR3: TGTGCCAGCAGTGACTATTCATCTGGGGCCAACGTCCTGACTTTC. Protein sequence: CASSDYSSGANVLTF. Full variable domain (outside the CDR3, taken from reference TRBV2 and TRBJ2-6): EPEVTQTPSHQVTQMGQEVILRCVPISNHLYFYWYRQILGQKVEFLVSFYNNEISEKSEIFDDQFSVERPDGSNFTLKIRSTKLEDSAMYFCASSDYSSGANVLTFGAGSRLTVL.

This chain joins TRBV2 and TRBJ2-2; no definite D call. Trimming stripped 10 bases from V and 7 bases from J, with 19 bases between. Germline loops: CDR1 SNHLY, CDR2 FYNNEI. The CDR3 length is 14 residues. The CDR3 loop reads CAKSRGSQHGELFF. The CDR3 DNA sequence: TGTGCCAAATCGAGAGGCAGTCAGCACGGGGAGCTGTTTTTT.

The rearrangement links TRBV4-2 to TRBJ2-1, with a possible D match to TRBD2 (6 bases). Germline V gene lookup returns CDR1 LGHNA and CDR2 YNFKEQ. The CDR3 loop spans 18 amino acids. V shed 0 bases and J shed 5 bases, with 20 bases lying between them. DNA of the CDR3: TGTGCCAGCAGCCAAGATCGGATAGCGGAAACCAAAAACAATGAGCAGTTCTTC. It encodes CASSQDRIAETKNNEQFF.

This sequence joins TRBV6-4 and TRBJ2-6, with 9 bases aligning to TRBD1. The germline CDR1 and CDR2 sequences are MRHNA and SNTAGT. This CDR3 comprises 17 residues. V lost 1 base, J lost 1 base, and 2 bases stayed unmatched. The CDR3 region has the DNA TGTGCCAGCAGTGACTGGGGGACAGGGTCTGGGGCCAACGTCCTGACTTTC. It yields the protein CASSDWGTGSGANVLTF.

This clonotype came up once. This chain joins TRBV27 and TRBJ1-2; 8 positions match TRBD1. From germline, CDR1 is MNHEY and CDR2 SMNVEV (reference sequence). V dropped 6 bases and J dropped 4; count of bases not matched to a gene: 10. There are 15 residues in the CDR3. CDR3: CASSITGTGSYGYTF. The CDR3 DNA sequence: TGTGCCAGCAGCATTACCGGGACAGGCTCCTATGGCTACACCTTC.

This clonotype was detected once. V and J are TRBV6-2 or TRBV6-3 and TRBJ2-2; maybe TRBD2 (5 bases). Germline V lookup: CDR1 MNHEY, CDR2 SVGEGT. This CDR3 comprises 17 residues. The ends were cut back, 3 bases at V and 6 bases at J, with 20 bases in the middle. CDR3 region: CASSYGAGAFVSGELFF. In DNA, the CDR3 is TGTGCCAGCAGTTATGGTGCGGGCGCCTTCGTCTCCGGGGAGCTGTTTTTT.

CDR3 DNA sequence: TGTGCCACTGCTAGCGGGGGGGCAGGTGAGCAGTTCTTC. Translated, it gives CATASGGAGEQFF. V is TRBV19 and J is TRBJ2-1, with 12 bases aligning to TRBD2. The V gene's germline CDR1 is LNHDA and CDR2 SQIVND (reference sequence). V shed 10 bases and J 9 bases; nucleotides not matched to a gene: 7. The CDR3 has 13 amino acids.

CDR3 nucleotide sequence: TGCGCCAGCAGTTATTCTACGGGGGGGAGCACAGATACGCAGTATTTT. Its protein is CASSYSTGGSTDTQYF. The V gene is TRBV5-1, the J gene TRBJ2-3; 8 bases match TRBD2. The V gene end was trimmed by 5 bases and the J gene end by 0 bases; junction bases not matched to a gene: 8. Germline assignment: CDR1 SGHRS and CDR2 YFSETQ. The CDR3 loop spans 16 amino acids. The variable domain in full, with the rest retrieved from reference TRBV5-1 and TRBJ2-3, is KAGVTQTPRYLIKTRGQQVTLSCSPISGHRSVSWYQQTPGQGLQFLFEYFSETQRNKGNFPGRFSGRQFSNSRSEMNVSTLELGDSALYLCASSYSTGGSTDTQYFGPGTRLTVL.

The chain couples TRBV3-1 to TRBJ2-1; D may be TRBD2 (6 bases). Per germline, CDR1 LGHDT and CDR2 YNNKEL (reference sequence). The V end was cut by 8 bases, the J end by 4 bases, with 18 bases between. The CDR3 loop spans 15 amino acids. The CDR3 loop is CASSGGRSFYNEQFF. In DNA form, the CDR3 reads TGTGCCAGCTCCGGTGGGAGGTCCTTTTACAATGAGCAGTTCTTC.

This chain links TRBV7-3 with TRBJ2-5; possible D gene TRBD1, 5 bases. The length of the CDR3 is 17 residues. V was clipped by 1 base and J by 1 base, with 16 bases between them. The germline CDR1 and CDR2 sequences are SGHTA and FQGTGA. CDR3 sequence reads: CASSLKGLGQGQETQYF. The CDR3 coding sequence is TGTGCCAGCAGCTTAAAGGGGCTTGGGCAGGGCCAAGAGACCCAGTACTTC.

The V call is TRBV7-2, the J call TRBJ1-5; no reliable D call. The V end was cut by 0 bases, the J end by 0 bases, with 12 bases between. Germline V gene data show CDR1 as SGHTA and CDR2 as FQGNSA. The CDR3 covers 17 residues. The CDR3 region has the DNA TGTGCCAGCAGCTTAGCCTATGACTCGTTTAGCAATCAGCCCCAGCATTTT. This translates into CASSLAYDSFSNQPQHF.

The CDR3 DNA is TGTGCCAGCAGCCGAAACGGACAGCCCAACACTGAAGCTTTCTTT. It is translated as CASSRNGQPNTEAFF. The J gene is TRBJ1-1, the V gene TRBV9, with D perhaps TRBD1 (6 bases). The V gene lost 4 bases and the J gene lost 2 bases, with 15 bases spanning the gap. This CDR3 has 15 amino acids. Germline assignment: CDR1 SGDLS and CDR2 YYNGEE.

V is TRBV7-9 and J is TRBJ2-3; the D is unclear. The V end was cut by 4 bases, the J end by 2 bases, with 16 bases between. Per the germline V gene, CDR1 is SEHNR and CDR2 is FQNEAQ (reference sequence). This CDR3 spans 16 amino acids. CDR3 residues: CASSSLDGPLTDTQYF. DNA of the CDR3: TGTGCCAGCAGCTCCCTCGACGGACCACTCACAGATACGCAGTATTTT.

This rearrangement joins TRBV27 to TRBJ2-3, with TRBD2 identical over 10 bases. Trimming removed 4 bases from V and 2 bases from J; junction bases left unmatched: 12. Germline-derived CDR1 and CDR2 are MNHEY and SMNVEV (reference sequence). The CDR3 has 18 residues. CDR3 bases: TGTGCCAGCAGTTCGACTAGGACTAGCGGCCCTTCCACAGATACGCAGTATTTT. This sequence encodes CASSSTRTSGPSTDTQYF.

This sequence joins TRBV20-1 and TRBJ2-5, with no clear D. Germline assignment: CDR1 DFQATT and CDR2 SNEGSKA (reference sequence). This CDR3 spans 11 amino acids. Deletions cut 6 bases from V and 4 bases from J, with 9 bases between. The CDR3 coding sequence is TGCAGTGCACGAACGGGAGAGACCCAGTACTTC. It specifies CSARTGETQYF.

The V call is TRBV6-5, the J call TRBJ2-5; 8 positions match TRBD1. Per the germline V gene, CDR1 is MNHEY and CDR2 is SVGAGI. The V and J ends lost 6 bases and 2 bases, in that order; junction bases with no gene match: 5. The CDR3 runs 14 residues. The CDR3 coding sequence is TGTGCCAGCAGCCAGGGGGCTCGGCAAGAGACCCAGTACTTC. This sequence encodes CASSQGARQETQYF.

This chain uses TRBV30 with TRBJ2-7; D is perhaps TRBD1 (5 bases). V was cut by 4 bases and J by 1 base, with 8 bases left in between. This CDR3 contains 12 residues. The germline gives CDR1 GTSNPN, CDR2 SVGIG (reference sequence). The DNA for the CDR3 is TGTGCCTGGACTCAGGGTTCCTACGAGCAGTACTTC. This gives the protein CAWTQGSYEQYF.

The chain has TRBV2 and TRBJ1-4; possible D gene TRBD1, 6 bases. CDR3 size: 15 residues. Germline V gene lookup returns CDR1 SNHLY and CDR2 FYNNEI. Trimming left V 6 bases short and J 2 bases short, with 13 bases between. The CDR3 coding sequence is TGTGCCAGCAGACCCGACAGGCCTACTAATGAAAAACTGTTTTTT. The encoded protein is CASRPDRPTNEKLFF.

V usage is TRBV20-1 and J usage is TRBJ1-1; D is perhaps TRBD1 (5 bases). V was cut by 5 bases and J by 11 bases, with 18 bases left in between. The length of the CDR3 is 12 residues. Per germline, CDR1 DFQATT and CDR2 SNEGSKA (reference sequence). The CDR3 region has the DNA TGCAGTGCTGCGCGGGGGTCCTCTGCGGCTTTCTTT. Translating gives CSAARGSSAAFF.